The 20 T cell receptor beta chains given below trace back to one sample, sequenced in a study of patients and donors after allogeneic stem cell transplantation. TCRdb itself ran the RT-PCR reads through MiXCR, one entry per CDR3 protein. The sample shows approximately 200,000 distinct CDR3 sequences, 38% of them seen only once. The sample taken for sequencing was blood, either unsorted or a sorted T cell fraction (not recorded which). The receptors come from a human donor who was either an allogeneic HSCT recipient or a stem cell or donor lymphocyte infusion donor (not recorded which). It is not recorded whose cells these are; they may come from a transplant donor.

The rearrangement links TRBV5-1 to TRBJ2-1; D uncertain. V was cut by 0 bases and J by 4 bases, with 5 bases left in between. Germline V CDR1 and CDR2: SGHRS, YFSETQ. The CDR3 length is 13 residues. CDR3 sequence reads: CASSLDGYNEQFF. CDR3 nucleotides: TGCGCCAGCAGCTTGGACGGATACAATGAGCAGTTCTTC. Combining the CDR3 with reference TRBV5-1 and TRBJ2-1 gives the whole variable domain KAGVTQTPRYLIKTRGQQVTLSCSPISGHRSVSWYQQTPGQGLQFLFEYFSETQRNKGNFPGRFSGRQFSNSRSEMNVSTLELGDSALYLCASSLDGYNEQFFGPGTRLTVL.

The J gene is TRBJ1-6, the V gene TRBV12-3 or TRBV12-4; D gene ambiguous. This CDR3 is 17 amino acids long. The V and J ends lost 2 bases and 0 bases respectively, with 11 bases between them. CDR3 DNA: TGTGCCAGCAGTTTAATGCCTCGGAGCTCCTATAATTCACCCCTCCACTTT. This gives the protein CASSLMPRSSYNSPLHF.

The chain uses TRBV10-3 and TRBJ2-1; TRBD2 matches at 9 bases. V lost 11 bases to trimming and J lost 4 bases; unmatched junction nucleotides: 18. The germline V gene encodes CDR1 ENHRY and CDR2 SYGVKD. The CDR3 covers 17 residues. As DNA, the CDR3 is TGTGCCGTTCAGACCCGGGGGGCGGGGGGGTATTACAATGAGCAGTTCTTC. The encoded protein is CAVQTRGAGGYYNEQFF.

The chain couples TRBV12-3 or TRBV12-4 to TRBJ1-2; a possible D gene is TRBD1 (5 bases). Trimming cost V 5 bases and J 0 bases, with 10 bases left between them. This CDR3 is 14 amino acids long. In DNA form, the CDR3 reads TGTGCCAGCAGTCCAGGGAGAGCTAACTATGGCTACACCTTC. As protein: CASSPGRANYGYTF.

The chain recombines TRBV7-6 with TRBJ1-4, with D perhaps matching TRBD1 (6 bases). The germline CDR1 and CDR2 sequences are SGHVS and FNYEAQ. This CDR3 has 16 amino acids. Trimming left V 5 bases short and J 7 bases short, with 20 bases between. The CDR3 coding sequence is TGTGCCAGCAGCCCGACCTCAGGGGCGAGGGTTGAAAAACTGTTTTTT. Its protein product is CASSPTSGARVEKLFF.

This clonotype has a handful of counts. The chain employs TRBV5-1 and TRBJ2-7; D could derive from TRBD1 or TRBD2 (7 bases each). V dropped 7 bases and J dropped 2 bases, with 13 bases sitting between them. The CDR3 extends over 13 amino acids. Germline CDR1 and CDR2: SGHRS and YFSETQ. The CDR3 is CASGRGGPYEQYF. CDR3 DNA sequence: TGCGCCAGCGGCAGGGGGGGCCCCTACGAGCAGTACTTC. The full variable domain, with the rest looked up from reference TRBV5-1 and TRBJ2-7, is KAGVTQTPRYLIKTRGQQVTLSCSPISGHRSVSWYQQTPGQGLQFLFEYFSETQRNKGNFPGRFSGRQFSNSRSEMNVSTLELGDSALYLCASGRGGPYEQYFGPGTRLTVT.

The chain has TRBV2 and TRBJ2-3; possible D gene TRBD2, 5 bases. Germline V gene sequence: CDR1 SNHLY, CDR2 FYNNEI. Trimming pared 4 bases from V and 1 base from J, leaving 12 bases between. The CDR3 length is 15 residues. The CDR3 reads CASSVQRRGTDTQYF. The CDR3, as DNA: TGTGCCAGCAGTGTACAGCGGCGGGGCACAGATACGCAGTATTTT.

The chain is built from TRBV30 and TRBJ2-2; D may be TRBD1 (5 bases). CDR3 length: 16 amino acids. Trimming took off 6 bases at V and 5 bases at J, with 22 bases between the two ends. The V gene's germline CDR1 is GTSNPN and CDR2 SVGIG (reference sequence). The CDR3 spells CACEIVGRAETGELFF. For the CDR3, the DNA is TGTGCCTGCGAAATCGTGGGGCGCGCAGAAACCGGGGAGCTGTTTTTT. The variable domain in full, completed from reference TRBV30 and TRBJ2-2, reads SQTIHQWPATLVQPVGSPLSLECTVEGTSNPNLYWYRQAAGRGLQLLFYSVGIGQISSEVPQNLSASRPQDRQFILSSKKLLLSDSGFYLCACEIVGRAETGELFFGEGSRLTVL.

The chain recombines TRBV7-3 with TRBJ2-1; perhaps TRBD2 as D (5 bases). The CDR3 runs 16 residues. Trimming pared 3 bases from V and 0 bases from J, leaving 12 bases between. The V gene's germline CDR1 is SGHTA and CDR2 FQGTGA. Written as DNA, the CDR3 is TGTGCCAGCAGCTTGAGGAGCGGTAGCTCCTACAATGAGCAGTTCTTC. Protein sequence: CASSLRSGSSYNEQFF.

The genes are TRBV18 and TRBJ2-3; no definite D call. The CDR3 contains 16 residues. The germline V gene has CDR1 KGHSH and CDR2 LQKENI. The ends were cut back, 3 bases at V and 1 base at J, with 14 bases in the middle. The CDR3 reads CASSPITGLGTDTQYF. The CDR3 DNA sequence: TGTGCCAGCTCACCCATTACTGGGCTGGGCACAGATACGCAGTATTTT.

V usage is TRBV4-2 and J usage is TRBJ1-5; tentative D call: TRBD1 (5 bases). This CDR3 has 15 amino acids. Germline V gene sequence: CDR1 LGHNA, CDR2 YNFKEQ. V was shortened by 2 bases and J by 3 bases, with 11 bases between the two germline ends. The CDR3 reads CASSQWGDSNQPQHF. The CDR3 coding sequence is TGTGCCAGCAGCCAATGGGGCGACTCCAATCAGCCCCAGCATTTT.

The chain carries TRBV27 and TRBJ2-7; D ambiguous. V lost 6 bases to trimming and J lost 6 bases, with 24 bases between them. CDR1 MNHEY and CDR2 SMNVEV come from the germline V gene (reference sequence). CDR3 length: 16 residues. Written as DNA, the CDR3 is TGTGCCAGCAGGCTGCGAAGGGCCGACCGCCTAGGCGAGCAGTACTTC. Translation gives CASRLRRADRLGEQYF.

The chain carries TRBV6-5 and TRBJ2-1, with D perhaps given as TRBD1 or TRBD2 (5 bases each). Per germline, CDR1 MNHEY and CDR2 SVGAGI. V lost 5 bases to trimming and J lost 4 bases, with 9 bases between them. The CDR3 extends over 13 amino acids. CDR3 sequence (DNA): TGTGCCAGCAGTCGGGACCTTTACAATGAGCAGTTCTTC. This translates into CASSRDLYNEQFF.

The chain carries TRBV12-3 or TRBV12-4 and TRBJ2-2; D is perhaps TRBD2 (6 bases). The CDR3 has 16 amino acids. Trimming removed 5 bases from V and 0 bases from J, with 13 bases in between. CDR3 amino acids: CASSPLRDANTGELFF. For the CDR3, the DNA is TGTGCCAGCAGTCCCTTGCGGGACGCGAACACCGGGGAGCTGTTTTTT.

The chain joins TRBV3-1 to TRBJ2-7, with D maybe TRBD1 (5 bases). Germline CDR1 and CDR2: LGHDT and YNNKEL (reference sequence). The CDR3 totals 14 residues. V gave up 0 bases and J gave up 3 bases, with 9 bases separating them. The CDR3 here is CASSQEYDSYEQYF. CDR3 bases: TGTGCCAGCAGCCAAGAGTACGACAGCTACGAGCAGTACTTC.

The chain carries TRBV27 and TRBJ2-5; TRBD1 aligns across 10 bases. The germline V gene has CDR1 MNHEY and CDR2 SMNVEV (reference sequence). This CDR3 region has 16 residues. Trimming took 5 bases from V and 0 from J; bases not matched to a gene: 6. CDR3: CASSLLGTGDQETQYF. The CDR3 DNA is TGTGCCAGCAGTCTCCTAGGGACAGGGGACCAAGAGACCCAGTACTTC.

This clonotype has only a few counts. The chain has TRBV18 and TRBJ2-5; D remains ambiguous. Germline loops: CDR1 KGHSH, CDR2 LQKENI. V lost 2 bases, J lost 3 bases, and 10 bases lay in between. This CDR3 contains 14 residues. Here the CDR3 reads CASSPIDGEETQYF. The CDR3 nucleotides read TGTGCCAGCTCACCAATCGACGGAGAAGAGACCCAGTACTTC.

This clonotype was counted a few times. The V call is TRBV28, the J call TRBJ1-3; D possibly corresponds to TRBD1 (5 bases). The CDR3 is 16 residues long. V was pared by 4 bases and J by 1 base, with 14 bases between. Germline CDR1 is MDHEN and CDR2 is SYDVKM. In nucleotides, the CDR3 is TGTGCCAGCAGTTCCCTTAGACAGTTATCTGGAAACACCATATATTTT. This sequence encodes CASSSLRQLSGNTIYF.

The chain joins TRBV10-3 to TRBJ2-7; no clear D. V was clipped by 3 bases and J by 7 bases, with 13 bases between them. This CDR3 region has 13 residues. The V gene's germline CDR1 is ENHRY and CDR2 SYGVKD. Here the CDR3 reads CAISDKKGWEQYF. In DNA, the CDR3 is TGTGCCATCAGTGATAAAAAGGGATGGGAGCAGTACTTC.

This sequence joins TRBV20-1 and TRBJ2-3, with 8 bases aligning to TRBD1. V lost 3 bases, J lost 2 bases, and 1 base stayed unmatched. In germline, CDR1 is DFQATT, CDR2 SNEGSKA (reference sequence). This CDR3 has 13 residues. Written as DNA, the CDR3 is TGCAGTGCTAGGGGACAGGACACAGATACGCAGTATTTT. This codes for CSARGQDTDTQYF.